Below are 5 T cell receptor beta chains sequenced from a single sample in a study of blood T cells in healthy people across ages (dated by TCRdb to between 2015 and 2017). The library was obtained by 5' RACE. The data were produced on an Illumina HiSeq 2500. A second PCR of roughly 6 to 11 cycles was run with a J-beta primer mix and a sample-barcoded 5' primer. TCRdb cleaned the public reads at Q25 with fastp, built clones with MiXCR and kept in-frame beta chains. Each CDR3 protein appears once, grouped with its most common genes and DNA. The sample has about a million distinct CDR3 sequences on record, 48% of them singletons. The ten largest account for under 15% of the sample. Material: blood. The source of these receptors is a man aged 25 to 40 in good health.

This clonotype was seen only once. The CDR3 bases are TGCGCCAGCAGCCAAGTCTTTGACGTAGAAGAAGCTTTCTTT. As protein: CASSQVFDVEEAFF. The J gene is TRBJ1-1, the V gene TRBV4-1; D is ambiguous. Looked up from germline, CDR1 is MGHRA and CDR2 is YSYEKL. The CDR3 is 14 residues long. The V gene lost 1 base and the J gene lost 8 bases, with 14 bases spanning the gap.

CDR3 sequence reads: CASSEAHPLFRPDEQFF. The CDR3 DNA follows: TGTGCCAGCAGTGAAGCGCACCCGCTCTTTCGGCCGGATGAGCAGTTCTTC. The chain recombines TRBV6-1 with TRBJ2-1; D not resolved. V was shortened by 0 bases and J by 8 bases, with 20 bases between the two germline ends. Germline V gene sequence: CDR1 MNHNS, CDR2 SASEGT. There are 17 residues in the CDR3.

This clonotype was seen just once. This chain's CDR3 is CASSSLGGQDSISGANVLTF. DNA of the CDR3: TGCGCCAGCAGCTCCCTTGGGGGACAGGATTCGATCTCTGGGGCCAACGTCCTGACTTTC. The V gene is TRBV4-1, the J gene TRBJ2-6; 8 positions match TRBD1. V dropped 5 bases and J dropped 0; count of bases not matched to a gene: 15. There are 20 residues in the CDR3. CDR1 and CDR2 (germline): MGHRA, YSYEKL.

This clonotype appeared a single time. The CDR3 DNA reads TGTGCCAGCAGTTTAAACGCTGGGACAGAGAACACCGGGGAGCTGTTTTTT. Its translation: CASSLNAGTENTGELFF. V usage is TRBV12-3 or TRBV12-4 and J usage is TRBJ2-2; 7 nucleotides match TRBD1. V lost 2 bases and J lost 1; bases outside the gene matches: 7. The CDR3 is 17 amino acids.

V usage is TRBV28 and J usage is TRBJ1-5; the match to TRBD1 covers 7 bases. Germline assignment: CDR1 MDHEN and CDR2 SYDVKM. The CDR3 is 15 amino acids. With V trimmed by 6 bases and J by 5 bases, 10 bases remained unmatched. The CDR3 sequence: CASSSAGTGDQPQHF. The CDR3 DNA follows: TGTGCCAGCAGCTCCGCAGGTACAGGGGATCAGCCCCAGCATTTT.